This T cell receptor (beta chain) was documented in a study of PD-1 blockade in classical Hodgkin lymphoma. Some clones are missing from TCRdb's copy, which holds only in-frame ones; the method was immunoSEQ multiplex PCR. Among about 5,000 clones, 60% to 80% were seen once, and the ten largest hold over 25%. Worth noting for this clone: Antigen unknown.

This CDR3 region has 15 residues. Per the germline V gene, CDR1 is LGHNA and CDR2 is YNFKEQ. Between the trimmed V and J ends, which lost 1 base and 3 bases, there was a span of 13 bases. Time point reported: cycle 4 day 1 (C4D1), after more than 5 weeks of nivolumab. Relapse after autologous stem cell transplantation occurred in every patient, and brentuximab vedotin exposure varied. Overall study findings and caveats: Whereas CD4+ TCR diversity had risen significantly by C4D1, CD8+ TCR diversity had not.

The sample in question was peripheral blood mononuclear cells (PBMCs), obtained before the fourth cycle of nivolumab. This sequence originates from a human donor with classical Hodgkin lymphoma. This chain joins TRBV4-2 and TRBJ2-7; possibly TRBD2 for D (5 bases). CDR3 DNA: TGTGCCAGCAGCCAAGGCCGGGAAGGGCTCTACGAGCAGTACTTC. Its protein is CASSQGREGLYEQYF.